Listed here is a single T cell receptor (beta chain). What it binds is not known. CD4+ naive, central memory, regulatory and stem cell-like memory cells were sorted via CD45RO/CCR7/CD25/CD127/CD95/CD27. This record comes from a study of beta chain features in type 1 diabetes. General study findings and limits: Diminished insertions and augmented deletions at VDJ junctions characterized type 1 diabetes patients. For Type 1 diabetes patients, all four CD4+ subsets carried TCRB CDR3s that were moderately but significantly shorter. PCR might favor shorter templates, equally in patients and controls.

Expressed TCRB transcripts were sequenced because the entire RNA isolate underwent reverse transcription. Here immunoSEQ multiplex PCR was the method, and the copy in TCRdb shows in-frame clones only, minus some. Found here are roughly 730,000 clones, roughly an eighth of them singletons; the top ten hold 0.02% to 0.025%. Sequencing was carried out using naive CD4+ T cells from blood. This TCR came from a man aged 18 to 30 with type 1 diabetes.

The CDR3 reads CAWSTTGGFGNTIYF. The CDR3 DNA is TGTGCCTGGAGTACCACAGGGGGCTTTGGAAACACCATATATTTT. The gene calls are TRBV30 and TRBJ1-3, with TRBD1 matching 9 bases. This CDR3 has 15 amino acids. Germline CDR1 GTSNPN, CDR2 SVGIG (reference sequence). Trimming cost V 2 bases and J 3 bases; bases outside gene matches: 5.